Listed below are T cell receptor beta chains from one sample, sequenced in a study of T cell responses to AZD1222 COVID-19 vaccine. Some clones are missing from TCRdb's copy, which holds only in-frame ones; the method was immunoSEQ multiplex PCR. The table records 160,000 or so clones, more than 80% of them present only once. The specimen was peripheral blood, collected on day 0 of AZD1222 vaccination. Receptors originate from an adult in good health. The CDR3 runs from the conserved cysteine through the conserved F or W. Fields, in order: clone size, D gene, J gene, V gene, CDR3 DNA, CDR3 protein. The D gene is left open where the match is weak. Clone size is stated in some rows and not others, as once, few, many or a class when expanded.

abundance: NA; d_gene: NA; j_gene: TRBJ2-3; v_gene: TRBV6-1; CDR3nt: TGTGCCAGCAGTGAAGTTCGGGGGGCGAGCACAGATACGCAGTATTTT; CDR3aa: CASSEVRGASTDTQYF
abundance: NA; d_gene: NA; j_gene: TRBJ2-7; v_gene: TRBV21-1; CDR3nt: TGTGCCAGCAGCAAAGAAGGGACGGCCTACGAGCAGTACTTC; CDR3aa: CASSKEGTAYEQYF
abundance: NA; d_gene: TRBD1; j_gene: TRBJ1-2; v_gene: TRBV7-6; CDR3nt: TGTGCCAGCAGCCCCGGGAGGGGGCCCTTGCATGGCTACACCTTC; CDR3aa: CASSPGRGPLHGYTF
abundance: NA; d_gene: TRBD2; j_gene: TRBJ2-7; v_gene: TRBV4-2; CDR3nt: TGTGCCAGCAGCCAAGATGCGCGGGAGCCCTACGAGCAGTACTTC; CDR3aa: CASSQDAREPYEQYF
abundance: NA; d_gene: NA; j_gene: TRBJ2-2; v_gene: TRBV27; CDR3nt: TGTGCCAGCCAGGGCTCAGCCGGGGAGCTGTTTTTT; CDR3aa: CASQGSAGELFF
abundance: NA; d_gene: TRBD1; j_gene: TRBJ2-7; v_gene: TRBV5-4; CDR3nt: TGTGCCAGCAGCTTCAGACAGGGGGTAGCCTACGAGCAGTACTTC; CDR3aa: CASSFRQGVAYEQYF
abundance: NA; d_gene: NA; j_gene: TRBJ2-5; v_gene: TRBV2; CDR3nt: TGTGCCAGCAGAGGGGAGACCCAGTACTTC; CDR3aa: CASRGETQYF
abundance: NA; d_gene: TRBD1; j_gene: TRBJ1-5; v_gene: TRBV30; CDR3nt: TGTGCCTGGAGTGTACACCCGACAGGGACGAATCAGCCCCAGCATTTT; CDR3aa: CAWSVHPTGTNQPQHF
abundance: NA; d_gene: TRBD1; j_gene: TRBJ1-5; v_gene: TRBV5-8; CDR3nt: TGTGCCAGCAGCCCTACAGGGGCCGGTGGACAGCCCCAGCATTTT; CDR3aa: CASSPTGAGGQPQHF
abundance: NA; d_gene: NA; j_gene: TRBJ1-1; v_gene: TRBV2; CDR3nt: TGTGCCAGCAATTTACAGGGACTGAACACTGAAGCTTTCTTT; CDR3aa: CASNLQGLNTEAFF
abundance: NA; d_gene: TRBD1; j_gene: TRBJ1-3; v_gene: TRBV6-5; CDR3nt: TGTGCCAGCAGCTGGGACAGGGGGTCTGGAAACACCATATATTTT; CDR3aa: CASSWDRGSGNTIYF
abundance: once; d_gene: NA; j_gene: TRBJ2-6; v_gene: TRBV10-3; CDR3nt: TGTGCCATCAGTGACGCTCGAGGGGCCAACGTCCTGACTTTC; CDR3aa: CAISDARGANVLTF
abundance: NA; d_gene: TRBD1; j_gene: TRBJ1-2; v_gene: TRBV7-9; CDR3nt: TGTGCCAGCAGCATCGGACAGGGTAGTGGCTACACCTTC; CDR3aa: CASSIGQGSGYTF
abundance: NA; d_gene: NA; j_gene: TRBJ1-2; v_gene: TRBV9; CDR3nt: TGTGCCAGCAGCGAGGGCTATGGCTACACCTTC; CDR3aa: CASSEGYGYTF
abundance: few; d_gene: TRBD2; j_gene: TRBJ2-7; v_gene: TRBV19; CDR3nt: TGTGCCAGTAAGGCGGGAGAACGGTACGAGCAGTACTTC; CDR3aa: CASKAGERYEQYF